This T cell receptor (beta chain) is from a study of blood T cell repertoires in COVID-19. CDR1 is LNHDA, CDR2 SQIVND, per germline (reference sequence). The CDR3 sequence is 11 residues long. Trimming took off 9 bases at V and 7 bases at J, with 10 bases between the two ends. This clone was seen a handful of times. Using immunoSEQ multiplex PCR, the repertoire was profiled, and TCRdb retains in-frame clones only, with some absent. The data contain about 250,000 clones, around 82% of them singletons. The sequencing sample was made of peripheral blood. The V and J genes are TRBV19 and TRBJ1-5; D gene ambiguous. The receptor comes from a man aged 45-60 years with active or convalescent COVID-19. For the CDR3, the DNA is TGTGCCAGGCCGGTGGGCCAGCCCCAGCATTTT. Translation gives CARPVGQPQHF.